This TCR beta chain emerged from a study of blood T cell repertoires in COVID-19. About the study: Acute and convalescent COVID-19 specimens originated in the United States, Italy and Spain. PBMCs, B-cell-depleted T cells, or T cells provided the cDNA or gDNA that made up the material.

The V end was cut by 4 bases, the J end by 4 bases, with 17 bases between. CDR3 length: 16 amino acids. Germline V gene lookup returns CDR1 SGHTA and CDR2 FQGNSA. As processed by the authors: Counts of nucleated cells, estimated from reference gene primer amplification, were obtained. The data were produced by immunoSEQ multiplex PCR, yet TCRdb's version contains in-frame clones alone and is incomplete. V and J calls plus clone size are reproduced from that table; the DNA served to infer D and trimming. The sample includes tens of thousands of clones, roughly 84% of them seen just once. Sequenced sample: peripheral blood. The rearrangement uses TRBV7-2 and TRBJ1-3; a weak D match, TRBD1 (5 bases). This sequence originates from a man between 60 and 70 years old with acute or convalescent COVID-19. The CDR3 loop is CASSSNMGGAGNTIYF. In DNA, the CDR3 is TGTGCCAGCAGCTCCAATATGGGGGGTGCCGGAAACACCATATATTTT.